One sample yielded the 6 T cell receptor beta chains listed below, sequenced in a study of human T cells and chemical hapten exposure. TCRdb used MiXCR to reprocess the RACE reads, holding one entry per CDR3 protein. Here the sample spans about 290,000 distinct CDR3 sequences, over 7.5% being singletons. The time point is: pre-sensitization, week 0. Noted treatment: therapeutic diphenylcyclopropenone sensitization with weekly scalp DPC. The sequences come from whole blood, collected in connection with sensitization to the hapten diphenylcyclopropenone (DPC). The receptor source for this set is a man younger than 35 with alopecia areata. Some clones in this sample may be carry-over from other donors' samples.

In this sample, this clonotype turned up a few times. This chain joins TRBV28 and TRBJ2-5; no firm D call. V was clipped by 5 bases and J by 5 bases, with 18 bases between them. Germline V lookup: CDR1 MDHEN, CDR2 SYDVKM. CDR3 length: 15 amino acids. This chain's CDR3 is CASSPPTTLRETQYF. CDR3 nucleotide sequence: TGTGCCAGCAGTCCACCAACGACCCTAAGGGAGACCCAGTACTTC.

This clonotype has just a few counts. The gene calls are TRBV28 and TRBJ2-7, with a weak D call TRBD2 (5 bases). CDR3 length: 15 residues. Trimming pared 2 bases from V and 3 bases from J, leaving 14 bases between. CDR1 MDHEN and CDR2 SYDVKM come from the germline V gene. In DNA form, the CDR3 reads TGTGCCAGCAGTTTAGGTGCAGGAGGTCGCTACGAGCAGTACTTC. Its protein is CASSLGAGGRYEQYF.

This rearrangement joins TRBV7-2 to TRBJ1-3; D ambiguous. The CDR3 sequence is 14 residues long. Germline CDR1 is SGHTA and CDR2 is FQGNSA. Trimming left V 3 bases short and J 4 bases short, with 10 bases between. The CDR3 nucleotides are TGTGCCAGCAGCTTCCCGACACCAGGAAACACCATATATTTT. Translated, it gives CASSFPTPGNTIYF.

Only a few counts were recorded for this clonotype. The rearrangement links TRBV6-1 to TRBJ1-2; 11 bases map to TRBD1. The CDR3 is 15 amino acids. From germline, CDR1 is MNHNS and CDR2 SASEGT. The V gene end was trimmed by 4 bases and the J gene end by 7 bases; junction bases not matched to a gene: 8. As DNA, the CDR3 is TGTGCCAGCAGTGTTGGACAGGGGGCCTTCGGTGGCTACACCTTC. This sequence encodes CASSVGQGAFGGYTF.

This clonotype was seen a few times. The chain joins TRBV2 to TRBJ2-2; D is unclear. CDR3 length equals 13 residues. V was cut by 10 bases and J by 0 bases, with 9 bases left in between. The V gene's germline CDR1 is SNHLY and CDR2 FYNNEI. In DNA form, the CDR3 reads TGTGCCAACCCGAATTCGAACACCGGGGAGCTGTTTTTT. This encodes CANPNSNTGELFF.

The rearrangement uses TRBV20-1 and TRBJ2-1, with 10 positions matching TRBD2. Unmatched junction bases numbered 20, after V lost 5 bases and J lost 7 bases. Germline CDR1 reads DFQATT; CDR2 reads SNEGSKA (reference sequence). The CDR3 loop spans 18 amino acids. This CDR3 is CSAHAASGGDFRRNEQFF. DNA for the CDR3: TGCAGTGCTCACGCGGCTAGCGGGGGTGACTTTCGAAGGAATGAGCAGTTCTTC.